These 18 T cell receptor beta chains came from one sample sequenced in a study of blood T cell repertoires in COVID-19. Libraries were prepared by immunoSEQ multiplex PCR; TCRdb keeps only in-frame clonotypes and omits some of them. The repertoire has under 55,000 clones, around nine tenths of them found once; the top ten carry approximately 15%. Sequenced: peripheral blood. These receptors all stem from a human donor in a cohort sampled during active COVID-19.

This sequence joins TRBV6-5 and TRBJ2-3; D possibly corresponds to TRBD2 (7 bases). Germline assignment: CDR1 MNHEY and CDR2 SVGAGI. The CDR3 is 14 amino acids. Trimming removed 6 bases from V and 4 bases from J, with 14 bases in between. The CDR3 region is CASRGGGPADTQYF. Written as DNA, the CDR3 is TGTGCCAGCAGAGGGGGGGGGCCGGCAGATACGCAGTATTTT.

This chain uses TRBV13 with TRBJ2-2; TRBD2 might be the D (6 bases). This CDR3 spans 15 amino acids. V lost 0 bases to trimming and J lost 4 bases, with 9 bases between them. Germline V gene lookup returns CDR1 PRHDT and CDR2 FYEKMQ (reference sequence). The CDR3 nucleotides read TGTGCCAGCAGCTTAGGCTTGGGGGGCACCGGGGAGCTGTTTTTT. Protein: CASSLGLGGTGELFF.

The rearrangement links TRBV19 to TRBJ2-5; TRBD1 matches 7 bases. After removal of 5 bases from V and 4 bases from J, the junction contained 13 bases not matched to a gene. Germline values: CDR1 LNHDA, CDR2 SQIVND (reference sequence). The CDR3 loop spans 16 amino acids. CDR3 sequence (DNA): TGTGCCAGTAGTGGAACCGGGACAGCAAGGGGAGAGACCCAGTACTTC. Its protein product is CASSGTGTARGETQYF.

The chain is built from TRBV5-8 and TRBJ2-2, with 7 bases that match TRBD1. Germline V gene data show CDR1 as SGHTS and CDR2 as YDEGEE. The CDR3 covers 16 residues. V shed 2 bases, J shed 3 bases, and the junction held 7 bases outside the gene matches. Here the CDR3 reads CASSLLGGMDTGELFF. For the CDR3, the DNA is TGTGCCAGCAGCTTATTAGGGGGCATGGACACCGGGGAGCTGTTTTTT.

DNA for the CDR3: TGTGCCAGCACCTACAGGGGTTCTTCTGGAAACACCATATATTTT. It yields the protein CASTYRGSSGNTIYF. This chain connects TRBV11-3 to TRBJ1-3, with 7 bases that match TRBD1. Trimming took 7 bases from V and 1 from J; bases not matched to a gene: 7. In germline, CDR1 is SGHNT, CDR2 YENEEA. The CDR3 has 15 amino acids.

The chain combines TRBV12-3 or TRBV12-4 with TRBJ1-5, with unresolved D. The CDR3 extends over 12 amino acids. Trimming cost V 3 bases and J 3 bases, with 3 bases left between them. CDR3 DNA sequence: TGTGCCAGCAGTTTGGCCAATCAGCCCCAGCATTTT. It is translated as CASSLANQPQHF.

This chain links TRBV30 with TRBJ1-2; possibly TRBD1 for D (5 bases). The CDR3 has 13 residues. Germline CDR1 is GTSNPN and CDR2 is SVGIG (reference sequence). V shed 2 bases and J shed 5 bases, with 12 bases lying between them. In DNA, the CDR3 is TGTGCCTGGAGTCCCCAGGGAGGATATGGCTACACCTTC. Its protein is CAWSPQGGYGYTF.

The rearrangement links TRBV11-2 to TRBJ2-7; 7 bases align to TRBD2. CDR3 size: 18 residues. In germline, CDR1 is SGHAT, CDR2 FQNNGV. J was trimmed by 2 bases and V by 3 bases; bases with no gene match: 16. The CDR3 DNA follows: TGTGCCAGCAGCTTCCCCACCCGGACCGGGGGGAACACCTACGAGCAGTACTTC. Translation gives CASSFPTRTGGNTYEQYF.

The J gene is TRBJ2-3, the V gene TRBV28; 12 nucleotides align to TRBD1. The CDR3 covers 16 residues. V lost 3 bases, J lost 1 base, and 2 bases stayed unmatched. Germline CDR1 and CDR2: MDHEN and SYDVKM. DNA of the CDR3: TGTGCCAGCAGTTTTCGGGACAGGGGGCGCACAGATACGCAGTATTTT. This translates into CASSFRDRGRTDTQYF.

The chain recombines TRBV6-6 with TRBJ1-2, with a weak D call TRBD1 (5 bases). Germline CDR1 is MNHNY and CDR2 is SVGAGI (reference sequence). V lost 6 bases to trimming and J lost 5 bases, with 22 bases between them. This CDR3 region has 16 residues. This chain's CDR3 is CASRRDGLGRDYGYTF. The CDR3 nucleotides are TGTGCCAGCAGGAGGGACGGACTGGGGAGGGATTATGGCTACACCTTC.

This clone was observed a few times. The rearrangement uses TRBV4-1 and TRBJ1-5; D remains ambiguous. Trimming removed 0 bases at V and 4 bases at J, with 10 bases between. The germline gives CDR1 MGHRA, CDR2 YSYEKL. The CDR3 runs 15 residues. The CDR3 DNA reads TGCGCCAGCAGCCAAGAACGTGGAGAGAATCAGCCCCAGCATTTT. This translates into CASSQERGENQPQHF.

The chain is built from TRBV5-4 and TRBJ2-1; a possible D gene is TRBD2 (5 bases). This CDR3 is built from 15 residues. Looked up from germline, CDR1 is SGHNT and CDR2 is YYREEE (reference sequence). V lost 4 bases, J lost 1 base, and 12 bases lay in between. The CDR3 bases are TGTGCCAGCAGCCCCGTGTCGGGGTCCTACAATGAGCAGTTCTTC. Translated, it gives CASSPVSGSYNEQFF.

The rearrangement joins TRBV7-7 to TRBJ2-3; 8 bases are a match to TRBD2. The ends lost 4 bases at V and 4 bases at J; junction bases unmatched: 7. Germline lookup yields CDR1 SSHAT and CDR2 FNYEAQ (reference sequence). This CDR3 is 15 amino acids long. CDR3 sequence reads: CASSSGGGSSDTQYF. CDR3 in DNA: TGTGCCAGCAGCTCCGGGGGGGGCTCCTCAGATACGCAGTATTTT. Together with reference TRBV7-7 and TRBJ2-3, the CDR3 gives the full variable domain: GAGVSQSPRYKVTKRGQDVTLRCDPISSHATLYWYQQALGQGPEFLTYFNYEAQPDKSGLPSDRFSAERPEGSISTLTIQRTEQRDSAMYRCASSSGGGSSDTQYFGPGTRLTVL.

The chain links TRBV11-3 to TRBJ2-1; unclear D gene. V lost 5 bases and J lost 5, with 7 bases in between. The germline gives CDR1 SGHNT, CDR2 YENEEA. This CDR3 is 12 amino acids long. The CDR3 DNA reads as TGTGCCAGCAGCCTCCCCGACAATGAGCAGTTCTTC. Translated: CASSLPDNEQFF.

This clone was recorded only once. The V gene is TRBV4-3, the J gene TRBJ2-3; D call uncertain. CDR3 length: 13 amino acids. The V gene lost 4 bases and the J gene lost 4 bases, with 9 bases spanning the gap. Germline CDR1 and CDR2: LGHNA and YSLEER. CDR3 residues: CASSPRGPDTQYF. CDR3 bases: TGCGCCAGCAGCCCCCGTGGCCCAGATACGCAGTATTTT.

The chain combines TRBV5-1 with TRBJ2-5; a possible D gene is TRBD1 (5 bases). V lost 2 bases and J 3 bases, leaving 11 bases between the germline ends. Germline V CDR1 and CDR2: SGHRS, YFSETQ. This CDR3 is built from 14 residues. CDR3 loop: CASSFGAGEETQYF. The CDR3 DNA is TGCGCCAGCAGCTTTGGGGCTGGCGAAGAGACCCAGTACTTC.

V and J are TRBV7-9 and TRBJ2-1, with a tentative D call TRBD2 (5 bases). The CDR3 totals 16 residues. Trimming removed 7 bases from V and 0 bases from J, with 16 bases in between. Looked up from germline, CDR1 is SEHNR and CDR2 is FQNEAQ (reference sequence). CDR3 region: CASTKSRGSSYNEQFF. The CDR3 region has the DNA TGTGCCAGCACCAAATCCCGGGGAAGCTCCTACAATGAGCAGTTCTTC.

The gene calls are TRBV18 and TRBJ1-2, with 9 bases identical to TRBD1. The length of the CDR3 is 17 residues. The V gene end was trimmed by 4 bases and the J gene end by 3 bases; junction bases not matched to a gene: 12. From germline, CDR1 is KGHSH and CDR2 LQKENI. In DNA form, the CDR3 reads TGTGCCAGCTCACGCAGCCTCGGGACAGGGTGGGACTATGGCTACACCTTC. It translates to CASSRSLGTGWDYGYTF.